This TCR beta chain was captured in a study of T cell responses to AZD1222 COVID-19 vaccine. Profiled with immunoSEQ multiplex PCR; TCRdb holds only in-frame clones, not every one. In total, the table holds over 140,000 clones. In the case of this clone: Its target is unknown.

General study findings and limits: Across spike, vaccine-associated CD4 TCRs were found, dominant at 160-218 and 743-854. Scientists sampled the repertoires only once the peak T cell response had passed. AZD1222 recipients seropositive at baseline numbered only 5 to 7. It should be noted that donors were predominantly white British and more often female, and clonal diversity was possibly underestimated.

The receptor's source is an adult in good health. The sample comprised peripheral blood.

The CDR3 DNA follows: TGTGCCAGCATCAGAGCAGGGGAAGGGAGCACTGAAGCTTTCTTT. It is translated as CASIRAGEGSTEAFF. This chain joins TRBV6-5 and TRBJ1-1; tentative D call: TRBD1 (6 bases). Germline CDR1 is MNHEY and CDR2 is SVGAGI. The CDR3 spans 15 residues. V shed 7 bases and J shed 4 bases, with 19 bases lying between them.